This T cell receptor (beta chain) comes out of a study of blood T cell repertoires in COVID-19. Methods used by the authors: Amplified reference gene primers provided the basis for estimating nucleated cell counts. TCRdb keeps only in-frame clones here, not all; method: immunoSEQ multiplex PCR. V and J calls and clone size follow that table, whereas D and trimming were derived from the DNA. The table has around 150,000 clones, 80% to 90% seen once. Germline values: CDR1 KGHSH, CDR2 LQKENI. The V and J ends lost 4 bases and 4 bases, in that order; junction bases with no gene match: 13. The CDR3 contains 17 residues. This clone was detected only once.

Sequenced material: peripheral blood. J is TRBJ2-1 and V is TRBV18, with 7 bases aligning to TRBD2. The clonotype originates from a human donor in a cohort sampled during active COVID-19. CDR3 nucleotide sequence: TGTGCCAGCTCACTAGACCTTGCGGGAGACCTGTACAATGAGCAGTTCTTC. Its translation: CASSLDLAGDLYNEQFF. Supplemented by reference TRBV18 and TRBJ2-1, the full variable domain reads NAGVMQNPRHLVRRRGQEARLRCSPMKGHSHVYWYRQLPEEGLKFMVYLQKENIIDESGMPKERFSAEFPKEGPSILRIQQVVRGDSAAYFCASSLDLAGDLYNEQFFGPGTRLTVL.